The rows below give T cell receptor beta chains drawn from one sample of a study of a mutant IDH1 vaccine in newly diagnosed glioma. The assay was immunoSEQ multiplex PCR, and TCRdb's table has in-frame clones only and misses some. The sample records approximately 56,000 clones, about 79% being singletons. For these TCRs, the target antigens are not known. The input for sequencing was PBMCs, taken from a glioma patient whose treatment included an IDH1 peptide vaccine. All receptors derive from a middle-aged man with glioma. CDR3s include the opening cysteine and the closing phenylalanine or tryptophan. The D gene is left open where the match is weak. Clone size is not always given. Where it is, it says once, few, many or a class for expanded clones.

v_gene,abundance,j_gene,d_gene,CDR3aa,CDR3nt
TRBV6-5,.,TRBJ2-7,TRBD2,CASSLSGGSSYEQYF,TGTGCCAGCAGCCTAAGCGGGGGGAGCTCCTACGAGCAGTACTTC
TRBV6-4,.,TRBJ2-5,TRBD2,CASPLGGKRETQYF,TGTGCCAGCCCCCTCGGGGGGAAACGGGAGACCCAGTACTTC
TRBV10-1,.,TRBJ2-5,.,CASSEFLVGETQYF,TGCGCCAGCAGTGAATTTCTGGTGGGGGAGACCCAGTACTTC
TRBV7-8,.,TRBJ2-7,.,CASSLVTGSEQYF,TGTGCCAGCAGCTTAGTGACGGGCTCCGAGCAGTACTTC
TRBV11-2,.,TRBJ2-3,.,CASSPDGPSTDTQYF,TGTGCCAGCAGCCCCGACGGTCCTAGCACAGATACGCAGTATTTT
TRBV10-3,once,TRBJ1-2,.,CAISEFLDGGNNYGYTF,TGTGCCATCAGTGAGTTCTTGGACGGGGGGAATAACTATGGCTACACCTTC
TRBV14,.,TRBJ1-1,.,CASSASGRMNTEAFF,TGTGCCAGCAGCGCAAGCGGCAGAATGAACACTGAAGCTTTCTTT
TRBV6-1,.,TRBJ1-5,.,CASSGALSQPQHF,TGTGCCAGCAGCGGGGCCCTCTCGCAGCCCCAGCATTTT
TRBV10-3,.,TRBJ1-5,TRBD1,CAISRDRNNQPQHF,TGTGCCATCAGTCGGGACAGGAACAATCAGCCCCAGCATTTT
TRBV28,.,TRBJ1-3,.,CASSSLHRNTIYF,TGTGCCAGCAGTTCCCTCCACAGAAACACCATATATTTT
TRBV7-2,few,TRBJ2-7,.,CASSLEYEQYF,TGTGCCAGCAGCTTAGAGTACGAGCAGTACTTC
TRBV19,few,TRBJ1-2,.,CASSNRDGYTF,TGTGCCAGTAGTAACAGGGATGGCTACACCTTC
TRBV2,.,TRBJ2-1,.,CARGGPGNEQFF,TGTGCCAGGGGGGGGCCGGGGAATGAGCAGTTCTTC
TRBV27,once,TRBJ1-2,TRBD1,CASSPGTGRLGYTF,TGTGCCAGCAGTCCAGGGACAGGGCGCTTAGGCTACACCTTC
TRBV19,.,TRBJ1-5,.,CASSARFSGGNYQPQHF,TGTGCCAGTAGTGCTAGGTTTAGCGGGGGGAATTATCAGCCCCAGCATTTT
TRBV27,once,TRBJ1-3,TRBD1,CASRPDRTGNTIYF,TGTGCCAGCAGACCGGACAGGACTGGAAACACCATATATTTT
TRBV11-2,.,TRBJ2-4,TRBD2,CASSPSGGTNIQYF,TGTGCCAGCAGCCCAAGCGGGGGGACTAACATTCAGTACTTC
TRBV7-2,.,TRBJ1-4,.,CASSLGSSEKLFF,TGTGCCAGCAGCTTAGGTAGTAGCGAAAAACTGTTTTTT
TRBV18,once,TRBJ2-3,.,CASSPVQGADTQYF,TGTGCCAGCTCACCAGTTCAGGGTGCAGATACGCAGTATTTT
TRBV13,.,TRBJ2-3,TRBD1,CASSPGQGADTQYF,TGTGCCAGCAGCCCGGGACAGGGCGCAGATACGCAGTATTTT
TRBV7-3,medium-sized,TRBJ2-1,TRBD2,CASSPRAPGLAGNSYNEQFF,TGTGCCAGCAGCCCGCGCGCCCCGGGACTAGCGGGGAACTCCTACAATGAGCAGTTCTTC
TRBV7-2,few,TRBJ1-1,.,CASSSVGGNTEAFF,TGTGCCAGCAGCTCAGTTGGGGGGAACACTGAAGCTTTCTTT
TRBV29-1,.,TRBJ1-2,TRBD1,CSVEKVRGNGYTF,TGCAGCGTCGAAAAGGTCAGGGGGAATGGCTACACCTTC
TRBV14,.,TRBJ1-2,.,CASSQDRQAGGYTF,TGTGCCAGCAGCCAAGATAGACAGGCTGGAGGCTACACCTTC
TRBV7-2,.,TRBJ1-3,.,CASSSLGGSGNTIYF,TGTGCCAGCAGCTCCCTAGGGGGCTCTGGAAACACCATATATTTT
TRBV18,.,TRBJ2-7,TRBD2,CASSHGRNIAGRRNEQYF,TGTGCCAGCTCACACGGTAGAAACATAGCGGGGAGGCGGAACGAGCAGTACTTC
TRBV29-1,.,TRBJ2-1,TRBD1,CSTRDSYNEQFF,TGCAGCACCCGGGACAGCTACAATGAGCAGTTCTTC
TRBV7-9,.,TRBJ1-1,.,CASILGGENTEAFF,TGTGCCAGCATCCTGGGCGGGGAGAACACTGAAGCTTTCTTT
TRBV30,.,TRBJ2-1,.,CAWRWQGYSNEQFF,TGTGCCTGGAGGTGGCAGGGTTATTCCAATGAGCAGTTCTTC
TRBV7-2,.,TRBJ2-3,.,CASSLNDFQYF,TGTGCCAGCAGCTTAAATGACTTCCAGTATTTT
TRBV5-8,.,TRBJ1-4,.,CASSPGTWDEKLFF,TGTGCCAGCAGTCCCGGGACATGGGATGAAAAACTGTTTTTT
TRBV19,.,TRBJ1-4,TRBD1,CASSPRTGTNEKLFF,TGTGCCAGTAGCCCCAGGACAGGGACTAATGAAAAACTGTTTTTT
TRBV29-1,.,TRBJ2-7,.,CSVEEDRRPYEQYF,TGCAGCGTTGAGGAGGACAGACGTCCCTACGAGCAGTACTTC
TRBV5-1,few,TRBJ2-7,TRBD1,CASSFFRDRFTYEQYF,TGCGCCAGCAGCTTTTTTAGGGACAGGTTTACCTACGAGCAGTACTTC
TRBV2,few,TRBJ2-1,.,CASTPAGEQFF,TGTGCCAGCACCCCAGCAGGAGAGCAGTTCTTC
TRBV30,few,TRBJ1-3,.,CAYTTGGNTIYF,TGTGCCTACACGACAGGTGGAAACACCATATATTTT
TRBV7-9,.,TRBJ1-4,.,CASSQSIGTNEKLFF,TGTGCCAGCAGCCAAAGTATCGGAACAAATGAAAAACTGTTTTTT
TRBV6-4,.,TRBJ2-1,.,CASSSLDGGNEQFF,TGTGCCAGCAGTAGCCTTGACGGTGGAAATGAGCAGTTCTTC
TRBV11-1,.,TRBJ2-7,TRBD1,CASSPGQGFIYEQYF,TGTGCCAGCAGCCCGGGACAGGGGTTTATCTACGAGCAGTACTTC
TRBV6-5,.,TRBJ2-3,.,CASRRAADTQYF,TGTGCCAGCAGAAGAGCGGCAGATACGCAGTATTTT
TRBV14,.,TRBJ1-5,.,CASSQDRKWGFRPQHF,TGTGCCAGCAGCCAAGATCGAAAATGGGGGTTTCGGCCCCAGCATTTT
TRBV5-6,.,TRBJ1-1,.,CASSPWAQNTEAFF,TGTGCCAGCAGCCCCTGGGCCCAGAACACTGAAGCTTTCTTT
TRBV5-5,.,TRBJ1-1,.,CASSNRLNTEAFF,TGTGCCAGCAGCAACAGACTGAACACTGAAGCTTTCTTT
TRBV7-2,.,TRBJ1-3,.,CASSLGVSGRPLGGNTIYF,TGTGCCAGCAGCTTAGGGGTCTCAGGCCGGCCCCTAGGAGGAAACACCATATATTTT
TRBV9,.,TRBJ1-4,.,CASSVGGKANEKLFF,TGTGCCAGCAGCGTTGGGGGTAAGGCTAATGAAAAACTGTTTTTT
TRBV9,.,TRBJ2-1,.,CASSVEGFGYNEQFF,TGTGCCAGCAGCGTAGAGGGCTTCGGTTACAATGAGCAGTTCTTC
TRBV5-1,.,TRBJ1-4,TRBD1,CASSRDRGNEKLFF,TGCGCCAGCAGCAGGGACAGGGGGAATGAAAAACTGTTTTTT
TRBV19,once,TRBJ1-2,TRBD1,CASSIRTGNYTF,TGTGCCAGTAGTATTCGGACAGGGAACTACACCTTC
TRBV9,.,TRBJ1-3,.,CASSVVGVGNTIYF,TGTGCCAGCAGCGTAGTAGGGGTCGGAAACACCATATATTTT
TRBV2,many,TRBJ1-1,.,CATRPTRGTEAFF,TGTGCCACCCGGCCGACTAGGGGGACTGAAGCTTTCTTT
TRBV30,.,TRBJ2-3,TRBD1,CACAQGGRTDTQYF,TGTGCCTGTGCACAGGGGGGACGCACAGATACGCAGTATTTT
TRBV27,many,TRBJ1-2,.,CASSLQGRGYTF,TGTGCCAGCAGTTTACAGGGGCGCGGCTACACCTTC
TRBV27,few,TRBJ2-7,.,CASSLWGDYEQYF,TGTGCCAGCAGTTTATGGGGGGATTACGAGCAGTACTTC
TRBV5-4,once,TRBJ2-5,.,CASGHVQETQYF,TGTGCCAGCGGCCACGTCCAAGAGACCCAGTACTTC
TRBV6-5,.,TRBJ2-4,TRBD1,CASTKQGAHIQYF,TGTGCTAGCACTAAACAGGGGGCACACATTCAGTACTTC
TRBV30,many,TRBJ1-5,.,CAWSPRVGQPQHF,TGTGCCTGGAGTCCCAGGGTAGGTCAGCCCCAGCATTTT
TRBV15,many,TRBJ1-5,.,CATSSEAGNQPQHF,TGTGCCACCAGCAGTGAGGCGGGCAATCAGCCCCAGCATTTT
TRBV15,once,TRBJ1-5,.,CATSRGDGKNQPQHF,TGTGCCACCAGCAGGGGGGACGGAAAAAATCAGCCCCAGCATTTT
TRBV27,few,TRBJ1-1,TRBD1,CASSGNRGLYTEAFF,TGTGCCAGCAGTGGTAACAGGGGGCTCTACACTGAAGCTTTCTTT